This T cell receptor (beta chain) appears in the sequencing data of a study of cytomegalovirus exposure and HLA in healthy donors. Study-level information: The Caucasian-associated ancestry cluster contained more than 75% of the approximately 400 genotyped donors.

As to this clone: The antigen is unknown.

Study-level points and caveats: The authors listed 150 to 200 TCR beta chains as cytomegalovirus-associated. Among TCR beta chains of equal frequency, HLA-associated ones were more clonally expanded in a later analysis. Reports described diagnosis of cytomegalovirus status by the classifier as highly specific and sensitive.

PCR involved 60 Vbeta and 13 Jbeta primers. Data came from immunoSEQ multiplex PCR; TCRdb stores just in-frame clones and leaves some out. The sample lists about 150,000 clones, 81% seen once, with 1.3% in the top ten. CDR1 is SGHAT, CDR2 FQNNGV, per germline. With 2 bases removed from V and 6 bases from J, the gap between germline ends came to 8 bases. The CDR3 is 13 residues long. The chain employs TRBV11-2 and TRBJ2-1; D gene unclear. The sample was PBMCs. The source of this sequence is a man aged 50 or older in good health and CMV-seropositive. The CDR3 sequence: CASSLSQVNEQFF. DNA of the CDR3: TGTGCCAGCAGCTTAAGTCAGGTCAATGAGCAGTTCTTC.